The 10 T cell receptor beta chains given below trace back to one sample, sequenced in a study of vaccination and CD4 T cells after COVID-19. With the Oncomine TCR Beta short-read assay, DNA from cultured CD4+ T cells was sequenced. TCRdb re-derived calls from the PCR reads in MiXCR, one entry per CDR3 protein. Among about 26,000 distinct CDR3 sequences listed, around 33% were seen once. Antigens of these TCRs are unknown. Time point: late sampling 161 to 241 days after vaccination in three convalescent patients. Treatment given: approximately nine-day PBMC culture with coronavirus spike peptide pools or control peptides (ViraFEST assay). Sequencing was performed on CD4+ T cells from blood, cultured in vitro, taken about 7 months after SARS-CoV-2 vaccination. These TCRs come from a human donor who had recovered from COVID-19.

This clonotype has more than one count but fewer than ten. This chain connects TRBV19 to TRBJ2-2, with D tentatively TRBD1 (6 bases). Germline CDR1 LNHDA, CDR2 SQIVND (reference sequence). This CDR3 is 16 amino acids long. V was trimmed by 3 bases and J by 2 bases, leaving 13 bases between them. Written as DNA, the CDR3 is TGTGCCAGTAGTATGTTCGGACAGCGAAACACCGGGGAGCTGTTTTTT. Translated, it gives CASSMFGQRNTGELFF.

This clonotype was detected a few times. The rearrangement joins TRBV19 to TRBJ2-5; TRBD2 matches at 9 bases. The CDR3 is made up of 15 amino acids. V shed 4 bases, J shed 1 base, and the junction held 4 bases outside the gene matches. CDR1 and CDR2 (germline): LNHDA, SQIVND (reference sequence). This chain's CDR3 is CASSTLAGPQETQYF. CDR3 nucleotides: TGTGCCAGTAGTACCCTAGCGGGACCCCAAGAGACCCAGTACTTC.

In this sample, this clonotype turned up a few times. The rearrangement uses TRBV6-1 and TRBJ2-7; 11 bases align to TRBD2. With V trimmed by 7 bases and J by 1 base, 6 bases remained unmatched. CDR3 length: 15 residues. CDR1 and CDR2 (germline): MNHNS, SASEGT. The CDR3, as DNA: TGTGCCAGCACTTTGGGACTAGCGGCATCCTACGAGCAGTACTTC. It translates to CASTLGLAASYEQYF.

CDR3 sequence reads: CASSPAGLQETQYF. The CDR3 DNA reads TGTGCCAGCTCACCAGCAGGGCTCCAAGAGACCCAGTACTTC. The chain has TRBV18 and TRBJ2-5; D may be TRBD1 (5 bases). This CDR3 has 14 residues. From germline, CDR1 is KGHSH and CDR2 LQKENI. V lost 2 bases to trimming and J lost 1 base, with 8 bases between them.

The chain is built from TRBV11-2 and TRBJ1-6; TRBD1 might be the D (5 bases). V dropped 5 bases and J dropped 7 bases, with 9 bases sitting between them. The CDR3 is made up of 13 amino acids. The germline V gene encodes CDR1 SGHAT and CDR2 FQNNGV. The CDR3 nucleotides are TGTGCCAGCAGCGGGGACTTAAATTCACCCCTCCACTTT. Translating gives CASSGDLNSPLHF.

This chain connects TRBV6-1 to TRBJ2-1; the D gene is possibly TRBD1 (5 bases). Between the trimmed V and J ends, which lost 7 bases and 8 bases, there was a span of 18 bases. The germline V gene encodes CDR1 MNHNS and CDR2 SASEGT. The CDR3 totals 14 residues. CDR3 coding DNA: TGTGCCAGCATTCGGGCTAGTACAGGCTATGAGCAGTTCTTC. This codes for CASIRASTGYEQFF.

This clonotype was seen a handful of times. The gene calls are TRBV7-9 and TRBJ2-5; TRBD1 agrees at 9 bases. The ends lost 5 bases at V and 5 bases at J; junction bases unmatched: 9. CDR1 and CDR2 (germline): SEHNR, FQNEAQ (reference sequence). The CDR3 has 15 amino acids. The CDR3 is CASSRTGQGWETQYF. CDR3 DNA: TGTGCCAGCAGCAGAACCGGACAGGGGTGGGAGACCCAGTACTTC.

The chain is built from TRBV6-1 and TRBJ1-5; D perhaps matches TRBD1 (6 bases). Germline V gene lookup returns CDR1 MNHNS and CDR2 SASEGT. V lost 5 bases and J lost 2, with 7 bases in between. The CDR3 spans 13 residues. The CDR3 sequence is CASSRTGNQPQHF. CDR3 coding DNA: TGTGCCAGCAGTCGGACAGGCAATCAGCCCCAGCATTTT.

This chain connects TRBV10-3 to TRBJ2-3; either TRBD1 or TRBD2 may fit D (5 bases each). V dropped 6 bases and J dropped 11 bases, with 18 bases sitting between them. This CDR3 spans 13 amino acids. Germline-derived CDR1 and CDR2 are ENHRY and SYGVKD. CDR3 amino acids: CAIRGDLADKQYF. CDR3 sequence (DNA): TGTGCCATCAGGGGGGATTTGGCGGACAAGCAGTATTTT.

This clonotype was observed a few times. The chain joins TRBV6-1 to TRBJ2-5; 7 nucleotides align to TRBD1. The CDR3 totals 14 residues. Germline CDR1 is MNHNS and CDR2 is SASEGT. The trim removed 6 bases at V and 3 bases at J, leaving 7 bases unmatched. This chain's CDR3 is CASSQQGRKETQYF. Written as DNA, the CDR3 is TGTGCCAGCAGCCAACAGGGGCGCAAAGAGACCCAGTACTTC.